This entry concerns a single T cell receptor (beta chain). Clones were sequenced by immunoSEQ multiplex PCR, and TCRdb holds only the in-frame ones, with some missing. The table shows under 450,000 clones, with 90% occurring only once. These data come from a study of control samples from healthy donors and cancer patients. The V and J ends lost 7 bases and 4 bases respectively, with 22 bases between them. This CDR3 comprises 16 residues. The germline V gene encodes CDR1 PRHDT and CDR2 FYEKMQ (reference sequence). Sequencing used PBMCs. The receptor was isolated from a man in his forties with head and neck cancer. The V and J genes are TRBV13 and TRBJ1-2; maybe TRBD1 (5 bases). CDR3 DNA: TGTGCCAGCATCCCGTATCAGAACAGGTTCGTCTATGGCTACACCTTC. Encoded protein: CASIPYQNRFVYGYTF. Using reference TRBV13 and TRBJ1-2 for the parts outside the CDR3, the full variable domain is AAGVIQSPRHLIKEKRETATLKCYPIPRHDTVYWYQQGPGQDPQFLISFYEKMQSDKGSIPDRFSAQQFSDYHSELNMSSLELGDSALYFCASIPYQNRFVYGYTFGSGTRLTVV.